The T cell receptor (beta chain) described here comes from a study of T-cell reconstitution after alpha-beta-depleted transplantation in children. The study, taken as a whole, reports: Where alpha-beta T cells came from about two months after transplant was reportedly several hundred expanded graft clones. High day-60 TCRbeta diversity in some patients came from surviving recipient T cells and thymic progenitors. At the one-year point after transplant, T-cell counts and TCRbeta diversity were found to come mostly from T cells that had been newly produced.

Regarding this clonotype: Its antigen remains unknown.

The length of the CDR3 is 17 residues. V lost 1 base, J lost 5 bases, and 6 bases stayed unmatched. CDR1 LGHNA and CDR2 YSLEER come from the germline V gene. The authors prepared the TCRbeta library with unique molecular identifiers. In TCRdb, the PCR reads were re-called with MiXCR into one record per CDR3 protein. The data hold fewer than 750,000 distinct CDR3 sequences, with more than 20% observed a single time. The sample here was PBMCs, mostly from graft donor cells, taken 360 days after TCRalphabeta/CD19-depleted stem cell transplant. V gene TRBV4-3 combines with J gene TRBJ2-5; 14 bases match TRBD2. This TCR derives from a boy younger than two who had a stem cell transplant for acute myeloid leukemia, so the T cells may come from the graft donor. The CDR3 DNA follows: TGCGCCAGCAGCCAAGGACTAGCGGGGGGGTTTGGGGAGACCCAGTACTTC. It codes for CASSQGLAGGFGETQYF.